This TCR beta chain was documented in a study of T cell responses to AZD1222 COVID-19 vaccine. Generated by immunoSEQ multiplex PCR, the TCRdb table keeps only in-frame clones and is missing some. The data contain 160,000 or so clones, 80% to 95% of them seen just once; the ten biggest clones take up 4.4%. The CDR3 is 14 amino acids. Germline CDR1 and CDR2: LNHDA and SQIVND (reference sequence). V was trimmed by 6 bases and J by 1 base, leaving 9 bases between them. This chain joins TRBV19 and TRBJ2-2; D is unclear. The sequence came from an adult in good health. The sample in question was peripheral blood, obtained on day 0 of AZD1222 vaccination. The CDR3 region has the DNA TGTGCCAGTAGAGTACAATTGAACACCGGGGAGCTGTTTTTT. It yields the protein CASRVQLNTGELFF.